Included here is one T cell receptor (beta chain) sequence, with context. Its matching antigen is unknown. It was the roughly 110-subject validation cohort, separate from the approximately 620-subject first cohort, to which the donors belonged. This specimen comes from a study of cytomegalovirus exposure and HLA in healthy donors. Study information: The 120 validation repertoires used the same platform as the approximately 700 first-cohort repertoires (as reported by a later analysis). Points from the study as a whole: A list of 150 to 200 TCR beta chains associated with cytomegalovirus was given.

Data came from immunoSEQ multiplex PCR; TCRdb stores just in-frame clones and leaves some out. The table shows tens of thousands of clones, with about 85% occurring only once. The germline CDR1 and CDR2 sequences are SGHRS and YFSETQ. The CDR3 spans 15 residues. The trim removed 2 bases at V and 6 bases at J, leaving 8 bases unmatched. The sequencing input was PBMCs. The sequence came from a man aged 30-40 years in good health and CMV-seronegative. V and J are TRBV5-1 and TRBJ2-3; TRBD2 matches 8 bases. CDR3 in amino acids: CASSFFREGRDTQYF. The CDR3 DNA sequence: TGCGCCAGCAGCTTTTTCCGGGAGGGCCGGGATACGCAGTATTTT.